The 16 T cell receptor beta chains below come from one sample, sequenced in a study of T cell responses to AZD1222 COVID-19 vaccine. Only in-frame clones appear in the TCRdb table, and some are missing; sequencing was by immunoSEQ multiplex PCR. The table shows approximately 110,000 clones, with approximately 90% occurring only once. The source was peripheral blood, collected 28 days after the second AZD1222 dose. The source is an adult who received the AZD1222 COVID-19 vaccine.

The chain couples TRBV7-2 to TRBJ1-2, with D possibly TRBD1 on 6 matching bases. Looked up from germline, CDR1 is SGHTA and CDR2 is FQGNSA. Trimming removed 6 bases from V and 5 bases from J, with 31 bases in between. This CDR3 region has 19 residues. DNA of the CDR3: TGTGCCAGCAGTTTACCTTCGCTGCATATAGGGACACCTCTTTATGGCTACACCTTC. It codes for CASSLPSLHIGTPLYGYTF.

This sequence joins TRBV10-1 and TRBJ2-2; the D gene is possibly TRBD1 (6 bases). The CDR3 covers 13 residues. V lost 7 bases and J lost 3, with 9 bases in between. Germline V lookup: CDR1 WNHNN, CDR2 SYGVQD (reference sequence). CDR3 nucleotides: TGCGCCAGCAAGGGACAAGACACCGGGGAGCTGTTTTTT. As protein: CASKGQDTGELFF.

The chain is built from TRBV19 and TRBJ1-3; D remains unclear. Germline values: CDR1 LNHDA, CDR2 SQIVND (reference sequence). This CDR3 region has 18 residues. V lost 2 bases and J lost 0, with 17 bases in between. The chain's CDR3 is CASSINIAWSISGNTIYF. The CDR3 region has the DNA TGTGCCAGTAGTATAAACATAGCGTGGAGCATCTCTGGAAACACCATATATTTT.

This chain's CDR3 is CASSLGGPRGYTF. Written as DNA, the CDR3 is TGTGCCAGCAGTTTAGGGGGACCGAGAGGCTACACCTTC. The V and J genes are TRBV28 and TRBJ1-2, with TRBD1 as a possible D gene (5 bases). This CDR3 spans 13 amino acids. V was clipped by 2 bases and J by 8 bases, with 12 bases between them. The germline CDR1 and CDR2 sequences are MDHEN and SYDVKM.

The J gene is TRBJ2-3, the V gene TRBV9; tentatively, D is TRBD1 (5 bases). CDR1 is SGDLS, CDR2 YYNGEE, per germline. V dropped 4 bases and J dropped 0 bases, with 12 bases sitting between them. The CDR3 has 15 residues. CDR3 region: CASSPAPGSTDTQYF. CDR3 bases: TGTGCCAGCAGCCCGGCCCCAGGGAGCACAGATACGCAGTATTTT.

The chain carries TRBV18 and TRBJ2-3, with a possible D match to TRBD2 (6 bases). CDR1 and CDR2 from the germline V gene are KGHSH and LQKENI. This CDR3 spans 14 amino acids. Deletions cut 2 bases from V and 4 bases from J, with 10 bases between. CDR3 in amino acids: CASSPETRSDTQYF. DNA of the CDR3: TGTGCCAGCTCACCAGAGACTAGATCAGATACGCAGTATTTT.

V gene TRBV14 combines with J gene TRBJ2-7; no clear D. CDR3 length: 11 residues. From germline, CDR1 is SGHDN and CDR2 FVKESK. V was pared by 9 bases and J by 2 bases, with 8 bases between. The CDR3 spells CASSGAYEQYF. In nucleotides, the CDR3 is TGTGCCAGTTCAGGAGCCTACGAGCAGTACTTC.

A single count supports this clone. V is TRBV6-5 and J is TRBJ2-3; D call uncertain. The V end lost 0 bases, the J end lost 4 bases, and 14 bases lay between the germline ends. In germline, CDR1 is MNHEY, CDR2 SVGAGI. The CDR3 totals 16 residues. This chain's CDR3 is CASSYSPGGLADTQYF. The CDR3 nucleotides are TGTGCCAGCAGTTACTCCCCGGGCGGTTTAGCAGATACGCAGTATTTT.

The chain recombines TRBV2 with TRBJ2-7; 7 bases map to TRBD2. Germline values: CDR1 SNHLY, CDR2 FYNNEI. The CDR3 covers 15 residues. V lost 2 bases and J lost 3; bases outside the gene matches: 7. The CDR3 spells CASSETGGIIYEQYF. The CDR3 coding sequence is TGTGCCAGCAGTGAAACGGGAGGTATTATCTACGAGCAGTACTTC.

The rearrangement links TRBV27 to TRBJ2-1, with 9 bases that match TRBD1. J lost 6 bases, V lost 7 bases, and 10 bases had no gene match. The CDR3 is made up of 15 amino acids. Germline CDR1 MNHEY, CDR2 SMNVEV (reference sequence). The CDR3 nucleotides read TGTGCCAGCAACCCTGTGGGACAGGGTTCCAATGAGCAGTTCTTC. Its protein is CASNPVGQGSNEQFF.

The gene calls are TRBV3-1 (or the pseudogene TRBV3-2) and TRBJ1-4; D might be TRBD1 (6 bases). The CDR3 consists of 15 residues. Germline-derived CDR1 and CDR2 are LGHDT and YNNKEL (reference sequence). The V end was cut by 3 bases, the J end by 5 bases, with 13 bases between. The CDR3 spells CASSHAGQRNEKLFF. The CDR3 coding sequence is TGTGCCAGCAGCCATGCCGGACAGAGAAATGAAAAACTGTTTTTT.

The chain recombines TRBV30 with TRBJ2-7; 8 nucleotides agree with TRBD2. V dropped 4 bases and J dropped 5; count of bases not matched to a gene: 13. This CDR3 comprises 15 residues. Germline CDR1 and CDR2: GTSNPN and SVGIG (reference sequence). The CDR3 spells CAWTRSGGRSHEQYF. DNA of the CDR3: TGTGCCTGGACCCGTAGTGGCGGGAGGTCCCACGAGCAGTACTTC.

The V call is TRBV6-2 or TRBV6-3, the J call TRBJ2-7; D gene unclear. V lost 6 bases and J 3 bases, leaving 9 bases between the germline ends. The length of the CDR3 is 12 residues. Germline-derived CDR1 and CDR2 are MNHEY and SVGEGT. DNA of the CDR3: TGTGCCAGCAGCAACCCTAGCTACGAGCAGTACTTC. As protein: CASSNPSYEQYF.

This clone was found once. The rearrangement links TRBV4-1 to TRBJ2-1, with D tentatively TRBD2 (6 bases). Germline assignment: CDR1 MGHRA and CDR2 YSYEKL. Trimming removed 1 base from V and 0 bases from J, with 19 bases in between. There are 19 residues in the CDR3. The CDR3: CASSQVLSGLRDSYNEQFF. The CDR3 coding sequence is TGCGCCAGCAGCCAAGTTTTATCCGGTCTGCGGGACTCCTACAATGAGCAGTTCTTC.

This rearrangement joins TRBV4-1 to TRBJ2-1; 9 nucleotides agree with TRBD1. The CDR3 runs 16 residues. Germline V gene sequence: CDR1 MGHRA, CDR2 YSYEKL. J was trimmed by 3 bases and V by 1 base; bases with no gene match: 4. DNA of the CDR3: TGCGCCAGCAGCCAAGGCCCGGGACAGGGCTACAATGAGCAGTTCTTC. Translation gives CASSQGPGQGYNEQFF.

The V and J genes are TRBV30 and TRBJ1-2; no clear D gene. Germline V gene lookup returns CDR1 GTSNPN and CDR2 SVGIG (reference sequence). The CDR3 is made up of 14 amino acids. V was shortened by 1 base and J by 3 bases, with 12 bases between the two germline ends. CDR3 residues: CAWSGKGLDYGYTF. DNA for the CDR3: TGTGCCTGGAGTGGGAAGGGCCTAGACTATGGCTACACCTTC.